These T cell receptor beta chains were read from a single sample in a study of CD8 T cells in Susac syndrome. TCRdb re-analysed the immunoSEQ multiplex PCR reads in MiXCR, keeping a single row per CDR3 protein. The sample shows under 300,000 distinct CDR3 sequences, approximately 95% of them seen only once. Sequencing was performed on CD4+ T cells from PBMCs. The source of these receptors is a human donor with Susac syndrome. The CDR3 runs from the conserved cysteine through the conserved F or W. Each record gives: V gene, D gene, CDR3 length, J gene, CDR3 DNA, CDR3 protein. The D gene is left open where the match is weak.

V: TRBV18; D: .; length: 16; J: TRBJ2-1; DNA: TGTGCCAGCTCACCGGCCTTGTGGAACTCCTACAATGAGCAGTTCTTC; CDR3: CASSPALWNSYNEQFF
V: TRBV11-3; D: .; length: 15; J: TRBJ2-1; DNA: TGTGCCAGCAGCCCCCCGTTCTGGGCTAACAATGAGCAGTTCTTC; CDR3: CASSPPFWANNEQFF
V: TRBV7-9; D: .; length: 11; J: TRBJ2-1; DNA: TGTGCCGCCGCGCTAGCGCGTGAGCAGTTCTTC; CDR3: CAAALAREQFF
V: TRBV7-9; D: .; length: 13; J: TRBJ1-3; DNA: TGTGCCAGCAGCCCGCGAGGGGGAAACACCATATATTTT; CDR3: CASSPRGGNTIYF
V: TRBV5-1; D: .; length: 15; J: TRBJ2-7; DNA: TGCGCCAGCAGCTTGGGAGGCTCTAGACGGTACGAGCAGTACTTC; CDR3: CASSLGGSRRYEQYF
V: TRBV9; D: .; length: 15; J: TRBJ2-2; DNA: TGTGCCAGCAGCGTAAGACAGCTAGACACCGGGGAGCTGTTTTTT; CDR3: CASSVRQLDTGELFF
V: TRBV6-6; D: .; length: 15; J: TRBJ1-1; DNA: TGTGCCAGCATCTATCTCAAGCCCATGAACACTGAAGCTTTCTTT; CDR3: CASIYLKPMNTEAFF
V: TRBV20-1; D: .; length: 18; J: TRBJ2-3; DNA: TGCAGTGCTAGAATTAGGGGTCCGGGCGCAAGCTTCACAGATACGCAGTATTTT; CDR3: CSARIRGPGASFTDTQYF
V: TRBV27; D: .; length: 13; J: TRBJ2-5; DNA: TGTGCCAGCAGTTTTCGCTCTCGAGAGACCCAGTACTTC; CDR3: CASSFRSRETQYF
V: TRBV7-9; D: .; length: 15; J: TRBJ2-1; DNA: TGTGCCAGCAGCTTAAGGGGGGAGGCCTACAATGAGCAGTTCTTC; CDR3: CASSLRGEAYNEQFF
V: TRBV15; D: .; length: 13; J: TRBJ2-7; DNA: TGTGCCACCAGCCCCGGACACGGCTACGAGCAGTACTTC; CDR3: CATSPGHGYEQYF
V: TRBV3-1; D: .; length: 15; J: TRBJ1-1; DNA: TGTGCCAGCAGCCAAGAGGGTTCGCTGAACACTGAAGCTTTCTTT; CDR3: CASSQEGSLNTEAFF
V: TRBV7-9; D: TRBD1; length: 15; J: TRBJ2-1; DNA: TGTGCCAGCAGCACCGGACAGGGCGCCTACAATGAGCAGTTCTTC; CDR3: CASSTGQGAYNEQFF